Reported below is one TCR beta chain. Antigen unknown. Sequence at one end of the junction differs from germline and may be a read error. Germline V gene data show CDR1 as SGHAT and CDR2 as FQNNGV. The CDR3 runs to 14 residues. The sample comes from a study of blood T cells in healthy people across ages. Study-wide results and limits: For the donors, CMV status was unknown and possibly confounded expanded clonotype changes. TCR beta diversity, measured per million T cells, fell in a roughly linear way with age. Since the PBMCs were unsorted, naive and antigen-experienced cells could not be conclusively compared.

Primed by a sample-barcoded 5' primer and a J-beta primer mix, a second PCR proceeded for about 6 to 11 cycles. TCRdb processed the 5' RACE reads anew with MiXCR; each CDR3 protein has one entry. The sample carries more than 650,000 distinct CDR3 sequences, 22% recorded once. Material: blood. The chain joins TRBV11-2 to TRBJ2-3; 9 bases are a match to TRBD2. This sequence originates from a man in his 70s in good health. CDR3 sequence (DNA): TGTGCCGGCAGCCTCGCGACTAGCGGCAATGGGCAGTATTTT. As protein: CAGSLATSGNGQYF.